This T cell receptor (beta chain) was profiled in a study of shared clonotypes between healthy human individuals. General study results and limits: Since donors were few, the genetic and exposure-history diversity represented was limited.

A word on this clone: Its antigen is unidentified.

In the sorted-subset replicate PCRs, roughly 210 ng DNA, 30,000 or so T cell genomes, was used. Generated by immunoSEQ multiplex PCR, the TCRdb table keeps only in-frame clones and is missing some. This sample yields some 980,000 clones, of which approximately 76% are seen a single time; approximately 1.5% belongs to the top ten. The TCR comes from a man younger than 35 in good health. The sequencing sample was made of memory CD4+ T cells sorted from blood. Sample subset: CD45RA-negative fraction.

CDR3 sequence: CASSQGRGRELFF. The CDR3 bases are TGCGCCAGCAGCCAAGGGCGCGGTAGGGAGCTGTTTTTT. The rearrangement uses TRBV4-3 and TRBJ2-2; D uncertain. The CDR3 runs 13 residues. Germline CDR1 is LGHNA and CDR2 is YSLEER. V dropped 1 base and J dropped 9 bases, with 9 bases sitting between them.